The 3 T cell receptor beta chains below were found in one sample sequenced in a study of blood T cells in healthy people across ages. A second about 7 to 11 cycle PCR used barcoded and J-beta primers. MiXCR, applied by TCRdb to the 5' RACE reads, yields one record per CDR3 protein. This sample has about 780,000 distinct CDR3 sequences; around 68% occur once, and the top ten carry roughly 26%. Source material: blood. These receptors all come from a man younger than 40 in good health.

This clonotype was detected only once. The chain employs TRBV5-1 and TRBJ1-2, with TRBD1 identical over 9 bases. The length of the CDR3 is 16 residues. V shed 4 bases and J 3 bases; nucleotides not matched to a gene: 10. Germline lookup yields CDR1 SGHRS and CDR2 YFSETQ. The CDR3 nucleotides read TGCGCCAGCAGCCCGCGACAGGGGGACGTCTACTATGGCTACACCTTC. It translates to CASSPRQGDVYYGYTF.

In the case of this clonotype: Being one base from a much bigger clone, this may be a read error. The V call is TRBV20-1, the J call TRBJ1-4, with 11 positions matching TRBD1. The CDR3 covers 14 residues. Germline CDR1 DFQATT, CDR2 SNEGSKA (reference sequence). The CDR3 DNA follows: TGCAGTGCAGGACAGGGGGCGCTGGATGAAAACCTGTTTTTT. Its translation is CSAGQGALDENLFF.

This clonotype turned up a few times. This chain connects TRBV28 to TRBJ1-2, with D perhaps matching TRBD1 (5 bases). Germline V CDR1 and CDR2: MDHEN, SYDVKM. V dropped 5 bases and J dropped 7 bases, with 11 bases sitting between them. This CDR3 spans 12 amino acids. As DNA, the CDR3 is TGTGCCAGCAGTAGCAGGGACGGTGGCTACACCTTC. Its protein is CASSSRDGGYTF.